Listed below are T cell receptor beta chains from one sample, sequenced in a study of T-cell reconstitution after alpha-beta-depleted transplantation in children. TCRdb analysed the PCR reads with MiXCR anew, one entry per CDR3 protein. Of hundreds of thousands of distinct CDR3 sequences listed, 10% to 15% are singletons. The sequenced sample was PBMCs, mostly from graft donor cells, obtained 360 days after TCRalphabeta/CD19-depleted stem cell transplant. These receptors were collected from a male patient between 10 and 17 years old who had a stem cell transplant for acute myeloid leukemia, so the T cells may come from the graft donor. CDR3s include the opening cysteine and the closing phenylalanine or tryptophan. The D gene is left open where the match is weak. Expanded clones are given a class, and other clones once, few, many or no size at all.

V	J	D	size	DNA	CDR3
TRBV7-2	TRBJ2-7	NA	many	TGTGCCAGCAGCTTAGATGGACTATACGAGCAGTACTTC	CASSLDGLYEQYF
TRBV5-1	TRBJ2-5	NA	few	TGCGCCAGCAGCACTAGGACTGGCCCAGCGTGGACCCAGTACTTC	CASSTRTGPAWTQYF
TRBV7-9	TRBJ2-2	TRBD1	NA	TGTGCCAGCAGCCCGCAGACAGGGGCCAGCACCGGGGAGCTGTTTTTT	CASSPQTGASTGELFF
TRBV20-1	TRBJ2-7	TRBD2	NA	TGCAGTGCTAGGGGGACTAGCGGGAGGATCTACGAGCAGTACTTC	CSARGTSGRIYEQYF
TRBV4-3	TRBJ2-3	TRBD2	few	TGCGCCAGCAGCCAAGATCCGGCGGGAGGGTCCACAGATACGCAGTATTTT	CASSQDPAGGSTDTQYF
TRBV11-2	TRBJ2-7	TRBD2	NA	TGTGCCAGCAGCTTAGACGGGGGACTATCCTACGAGCAGTACTTC	CASSLDGGLSYEQYF
TRBV6-5	TRBJ2-7	TRBD2	few	TGTGCCAGCAGTTACTCGGCGGCTAGCGGGAGGGTCTACGAGCAGTACTTC	CASSYSAASGRVYEQYF
TRBV20-1	TRBJ1-4	TRBD1	few	TGCAGTGCGAGACAGGGACGGCGAGAAAAACTGTTTTTT	CSARQGRREKLFF
TRBV6-2/TRBV6-3	TRBJ2-7	TRBD1	NA	TGTGCCAGCACCCCAGCAGGGACAGTCGCTGCCTACGAGCAGTACTTC	CASTPAGTVAAYEQYF
TRBV20-1	TRBJ2-1	TRBD2	NA	TGCAGTGCTAGAGATCCCCTTACTAGCGGCGTTTGGAATGAGCAGTTCTTC	CSARDPLTSGVWNEQFF
TRBV20-1	TRBJ2-7	TRBD1	few	TGCAGGGCTGGGACAGGGAGTTGGTACGAGCAGTACTTC	CRAGTGSWYEQYF
TRBV28	TRBJ1-5	NA	many	TGTGCCAGCAGTTTATCCCCCCTTAGCAATCAGCCCCAGCATTTT	CASSLSPLSNQPQHF
TRBV7-6	TRBJ1-5	TRBD1	NA	TGTGCCAGCAGCGCCCGGGTCGGGACAGGGCGCCTGAGCAATCAGCCCCAGCATTTT	CASSARVGTGRLSNQPQHF
TRBV11-2	TRBJ2-3	NA	few	TGTGCCAGCAGCTTAGGTAGAGACACAGATACGCAGTATTTT	CASSLGRDTDTQYF
TRBV28	TRBJ2-2	NA	few	TGTGCCAGCAGTTTACGGTTGGACACCGGGGAGCTGTTTTTT	CASSLRLDTGELFF
TRBV5-5	TRBJ1-5	TRBD1	NA	TGTGCCAGCAGCTTGGTTCTTATGGGACAGAGGGATCAGCCCCAGCATTTT	CASSLVLMGQRDQPQHF
TRBV7-2	TRBJ2-7	NA	few	TGTGCCAGCAGCTTAGCCCCAGGGACTGGGCTCTACGAGCAGTACTTC	CASSLAPGTGLYEQYF
TRBV15	TRBJ2-7	TRBD1	NA	TGTGCCACCAGCAGAGCTCGCCGGGACAGGGCGACCTACGAGCAGTACTTC	CATSRARRDRATYEQYF
TRBV5-1	TRBJ2-3	NA	NA	TGCGCCAGCAGCTTGGGATCGGGGGCGGTAACAGATACGCAGTATTTT	CASSLGSGAVTDTQYF
TRBV7-8	TRBJ2-7	NA	many	TGTGCCAGCAGCTTAGTATGGGAAACCTACGAGCAGTACTTC	CASSLVWETYEQYF
TRBV12-3/TRBV12-4	TRBJ2-1	TRBD2	many	TGTGCCAGCAGTTTACTGATTCTAGCGGACTACAATGAGCAGTTCTTC	CASSLLILADYNEQFF
TRBV27	TRBJ2-3	TRBD2	few	TGTGCCAGCAGTTTCCCCGGACTAGCGGGAGGGCATGATACGCAGTATTTT	CASSFPGLAGGHDTQYF
TRBV6-1	TRBJ2-7	TRBD2	few	TGTGCCAGCAGATGGGGCAGGGAGGGTCGGGAGCAGTACTTC	CASRWGREGREQYF
TRBV2	TRBJ2-4	NA	NA	TGTGCCAGCAGTGAAGGCCTCCATGGAAACATTCAGTACTTC	CASSEGLHGNIQYF
TRBV2	TRBJ2-5	NA	many	TGTGCCACGCGCAGGGTCCAAGAGACCCAGTACTTC	CATRRVQETQYF
TRBV6-2/TRBV6-3	TRBJ1-5	NA	NA	TGTGCCAGCAGTTACAACAGGCTGGAGCCCCAGCATTTT	CASSYNRLEPQHF
TRBV2	TRBJ2-7	NA	NA	TGTGCCAGCAGTGAATTTAGGGGGACCGAGCAGTACTTC	CASSEFRGTEQYF
TRBV11-2	TRBJ2-5	NA	few	TGTGCCAGCAGCTTCTCCCGGGACCCCCAAGAGACCCAGTACTTC	CASSFSRDPQETQYF
TRBV7-8	TRBJ1-6	NA	few	TGTGCCAGCAGCTTGATAGCTCAGGGCCCCTATAATTCACCCCTCCACTTT	CASSLIAQGPYNSPLHF
TRBV4-3	TRBJ2-3	NA	NA	TGCGCCAGCAGCCAAGACGGGACTCAGGGAGATACGCAGTATTTT	CASSQDGTQGDTQYF
TRBV21-1	TRBJ2-1	NA	few	TGTGCCAGCAAATTGTTGGGGACAGGGACCCTCAATGAGCAGTTCTTC	CASKLLGTGTLNEQFF
TRBV29-1	TRBJ1-1	NA	NA	TGCAGCGTCGAGTGGGAGAACACTGAAGTTTTCTTT	CSVEWENTEVFF
TRBV27	TRBJ2-1	NA	NA	TGTGCCAGCAGGCCTTTTGATCTGGGCATGCTACAGAATGAGCAGTTCTTC	CASRPFDLGMLQNEQFF
TRBV2	TRBJ2-5	TRBD2	NA	TGTGCCAGCAGTGACGAGCTAGCGGGAGGGCCTAGGGAGACCCAGTACTTC	CASSDELAGGPRETQYF
TRBV21-1	TRBJ2-3	NA	few	TGTGCCAGCAGCAAAGTCCTTGACAGGGATAAAGATACGCAGTATTTT	CASSKVLDRDKDTQYF
TRBV4-2	TRBJ2-1	TRBD1	NA	TGTGCCAGCAGCCAACCCGACAGGGTGGGCAATGAGCAGTTCTTC	CASSQPDRVGNEQFF
TRBV28	TRBJ1-5	TRBD1	many	TGTGCCAGCAGTTGGTGGACAGGGGGAGAATATCAGCCCCAGCATTTT	CASSWWTGGEYQPQHF
TRBV29-1	TRBJ1-2	NA	NA	TGCAGCGTTGTGGGGGGCGGAAACTATGGCTACACCTTC	CSVVGGGNYGYTF
TRBV28	TRBJ1-5	NA	NA	TGTGCCAGCAGTTTCTTCCCTTCACGGGGCCTAACACAGCCCCAGCATTTT	CASSFFPSRGLTQPQHF
TRBV29-1	TRBJ2-7	NA	NA	TGCAGCGTGGGGGGAGGTCGCTCCTACGAGCAGTACTTC	CSVGGGRSYEQYF
TRBV7-2	TRBJ1-4	NA	NA	TGTGCCAGCAGCTTATATCCGGGTCAGCGTGAAAAACTGTTTTTT	CASSLYPGQREKLFF
TRBV7-3	TRBJ2-1	NA	NA	TGTGCCAGCAGCCCTCACAGTGGGGAACTTTATAGGGAGCAGTTCTTC	CASSPHSGELYREQFF
TRBV15	TRBJ2-7	NA	few	TGTGCCACCAGCAGAGCTCGCGGGCCCTCCTACGAGCAGTACTTC	CATSRARGPSYEQYF